The present entry profiles one TCR beta chain with its context. There is no known antigen for this receptor. One base away there is no much larger clone; base qualities are not given. The CDR3 holds 15 amino acids from the cysteine to the phenylalanine. The sequence is cut down to CDR3 DNA, 45 bases in frame from base 1. Ends trimmed: V by 4 bases, J by 2 bases; bases unmatched to a gene: 6. Looking up the germline V gene yields CDR1 SGHRS and CDR2 YFSETQ. In light of the paper, this sample's time point label describes: baseline before first vaccination. Vaccinee samples came from UK trials COV001 and COV002, including a single-blind randomized controlled phase 2/3 trial of AZD1222 (ChAdOx1 nCoV-19) in healthy adults. For TCRbeta chain sequencing, PBMC samples were collected from trial participants at day 0 and at day 28 after the second dose. The CDR3 regions of human TCRbeta chains were analyzed by immunosequencing. Processing in the source paper ran as follows. TCRs in the repertoires were compared against a reference library of SARS-CoV-2-specific TCRs that had been generated with the MIRA antigen-specificity platform. Breadth was defined as the fraction of unique TCRs that were SARS-CoV-2-associated, and depth was defined as the fraction of total T cells that were SARS-CoV-2-associated. Using the MIRA data, each spike-specific TCR was mapped to the spike region that the TCR reacts to and placed in a CD4 or CD8 class. Log10-transformed breadth and depth values were compared by one-way ANOVA with Sidak's multiple comparisons tests. TCRdb obtained this table from immuneACCESS and retained in-frame rearrangements with V and J assigned. These tables miss some clones; where compared with another copy, unresolved V genes account for less than half of the shortfall, and the remainder is unexplained. That table furnishes V, J and clone size, whereas the DNA furnished D and trimming. This sample holds 60,000 to 65,000 clones; approximately 80% were observed only once. In total, the top ten clones hold around 15% of the sample.

This sample is part of a study of T cell responses to AZD1222 COVID-19 vaccine listed by TCRdb under 2021. About the study as a whole: Because spike-specific TCR depth and breadth did not differ between the two schedules, AZD1222 recipients who got a second dose at roughly 4 weeks were pooled with those who got a second dose at roughly 12 weeks. A total of 230 to 250 trial participants underwent TCR sequencing, of whom nearly 210 had received two doses of AZD1222 and about 26 had received two doses of the MenACWY control vaccine. Trial participants were enrolled by age into subgroups of 18-55, 56-69 and 70-plus years, and about 150, 27 and 61 TCR-sequenced participants, respectively, were included in these subgroups.

Overall results and qualifications from the work: The vaccine-associated CD4 TCRs covered the entire spike protein, and the dominant responses fell in regions 160-218 and 743-854. Reportedly, close to half of the unique spike-specific TCRs recognized epitopes lying outside the regions that are mutated in the B.1.351 and B.1.1.7 variants. Because no samples from the day 14 peak response were available, repertoires could be characterized only after the peak T cell response. Participants were mostly white British and included more females than males, and it was suggested by the authors that clonal diversity may have been underestimated. In the small 56-69-year group, the increase in depth fell short of significance, most likely because of low power. Conclusions about previously exposed vaccinees are limited, since just a handful of AZD1222 recipients were seropositive for SARS-CoV-2 at baseline. After two AZD1222 doses, both the breadth and the depth of spike-specific TCRs were significantly higher than at day 0 and than in MenACWY recipients.

The specimen was peripheral blood, collected on day 0 of AZD1222 vaccination. This chain joins TRBV5-1 to TRBJ2-1, with 7 central nucleotides matching TRBD1. This clonotype was obtained from an adult in good health. The nucleotide sequence is TGCGCCAGCAGCATCAGACAGGGAACCTACAATGAGCAGTTCTTC. Its protein is CASSIRQGTYNEQFF.